This paragraph covers one T cell receptor (beta chain) sequence. In the study's own analysis: Using reference gene primer amplification, nucleated cell counts were estimated. Sequencing used immunoSEQ multiplex PCR; TCRdb keeps in-frame clones, though not all of them. V, J and clone size derive from that table, while D and trimming were established from the DNA sequence. The sample includes around 280,000 clones, about 85% of them seen just once. The data derive from a study of blood T cell repertoires in COVID-19. Sequencing was performed on peripheral blood. This TCR derives from a woman aged 45-59 years with active or convalescent COVID-19.

The CDR3: CASSLAGGGETQYF. In DNA, the CDR3 is TGTGCCAGCAGCTTGGCAGGGGGCGGAGAGACCCAGTACTTC. V usage is TRBV5-4 and J usage is TRBJ2-5; 8 positions match TRBD1. The CDR3 is made up of 14 amino acids. The V and J ends lost 0 bases and 4 bases, in that order; junction bases with no gene match: 2. The V gene's germline CDR1 is SGHNT and CDR2 YYREEE (reference sequence).